Detailed here is one T cell receptor (beta chain). Antigen specificity is unknown. TCR beta libraries were built with iRepertoire HTBI primers and Arm-PCR of CDR3 regions. TCRdb called the multiplex PCR reads again in MiXCR, with one record for every CDR3 protein. The table shows about 530,000 distinct CDR3 sequences, with about 16% occurring only once. The data belong to a study of regulatory T cells in long-lasting Graves disease. Notes on the study in general: Preferential use of TRBV28, TRBJ1-2 and TRBJ2-5 was seen in persistent disease.

Germline CDR1 and CDR2: SGHRS and YFSETQ. V gave up 2 bases and J gave up 6 bases, with 14 bases separating them. CDR3 length: 14 amino acids. The time point: newly diagnosed GD, antithyroid drugs for less than 3 months. Extracted RNA from PBMCs served as the source of the TCR library. The same data also went into a second study, on T cells in Graves' hyperthyroidism and ophthalmopathy. That source adds: TCR CDR3 regions were first amplified by RT-PCR with HTBI primers.

The rearrangement joins TRBV5-1 to TRBJ1-1; weak D call: TRBD1 (5 bases). The sample here was peripheral blood mononuclear cells (PBMCs), taken at new diagnosis, from a patient treated with antithyroid drugs. The sequence derives from a woman aged 35 to 60 with Graves disease. The CDR3 sequence is CASSFRALDPEAFF. The CDR3 region has the DNA TGCGCCAGCAGCTTCAGGGCCCTGGACCCTGAAGCTTTCTTT.